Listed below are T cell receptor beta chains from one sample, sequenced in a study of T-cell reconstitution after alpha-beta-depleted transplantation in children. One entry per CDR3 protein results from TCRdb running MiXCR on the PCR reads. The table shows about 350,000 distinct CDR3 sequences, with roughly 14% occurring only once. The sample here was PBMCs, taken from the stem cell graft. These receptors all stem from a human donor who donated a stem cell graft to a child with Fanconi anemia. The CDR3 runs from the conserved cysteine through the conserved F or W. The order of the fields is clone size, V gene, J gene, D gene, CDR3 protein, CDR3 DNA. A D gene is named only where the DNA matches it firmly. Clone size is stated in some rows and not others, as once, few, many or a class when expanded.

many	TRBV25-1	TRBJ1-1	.	CASSEPTDVGETEAFF	TGTGCCAGCAGTGAACCTACCGATGTGGGGGAGACTGAAGCTTTCTTT
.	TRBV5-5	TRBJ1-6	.	CASSLRDTSNSPLHF	TGTGCCAGCAGCTTGAGGGACACCTCAAATTCACCCCTCCACTTT
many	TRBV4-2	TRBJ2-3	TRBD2	CASSQEISGGPDTQYF	TGTGCCAGCAGCCAAGAAATTAGCGGGGGTCCAGATACGCAGTATTTT
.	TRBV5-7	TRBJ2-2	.	CASSLGWLANTGELFF	TGTGCCAGCAGCTTAGGTTGGCTAGCGAACACCGGGGAGCTGTTTTTT
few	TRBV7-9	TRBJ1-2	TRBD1	CASSSAGTGGGYTF	TGTGCCAGCAGCTCCGCCGGGACAGGGGGAGGCTACACCTTC
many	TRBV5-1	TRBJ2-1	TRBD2	CASKTSGGTDNEQFF	TGCGCCAGCAAAACTAGCGGGGGGACCGACAATGAGCAGTTCTTC
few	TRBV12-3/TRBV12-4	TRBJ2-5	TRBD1	CASSRGTGREETQYF	TGTGCCAGCAGTAGAGGGACAGGCCGCGAGGAGACCCAGTACTTC
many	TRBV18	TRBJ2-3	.	CASSPRGVSTDTQYF	TGTGCCAGCTCCCCCAGGGGGGTGAGCACAGATACGCAGTATTTT
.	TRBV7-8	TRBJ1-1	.	CASSPIESTEAFF	TGTGCCAGCAGCCCCATTGAAAGTACTGAAGCTTTCTTT
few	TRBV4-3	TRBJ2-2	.	CASSHLRLTSNTGELFF	TGCGCCAGCAGCCACCTCCGACTGACTTCGAACACCGGGGAGCTGTTTTTT
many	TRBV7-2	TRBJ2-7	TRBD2	CASSPGLVIGKWYF	TGTGCCAGCAGCCCCGGACTAGTTATCGGGAAGTGGTACTTC
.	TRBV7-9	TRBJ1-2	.	CASSLGSEGYGYTF	TGTGCCAGCAGCTTAGGGTCGGAGGGATATGGCTACACCTTC
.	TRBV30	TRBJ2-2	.	CAYTLNTGELFF	TGTGCCTACACATTGAACACCGGGGAGCTGTTTTTT
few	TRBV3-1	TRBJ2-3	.	CASSQEGLGTQYF	TGTGCCAGCAGCCAAGAAGGGTTGGGAACGCAGTATTTT
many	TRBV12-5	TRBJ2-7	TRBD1	CASGFGTASYEQYF	TGTGCTAGTGGTTTCGGGACAGCCTCCTACGAGCAGTACTTC
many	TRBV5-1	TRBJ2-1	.	CASSLGTNNEQFF	TGCGCCAGCAGCTTGGGCACGAACAATGAGCAGTTCTTC
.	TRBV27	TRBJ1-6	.	CASSFGFDSPLHF	TGTGCCAGCAGTTTCGGGTTCGACTCACCCCTCCACTTT
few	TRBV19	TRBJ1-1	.	CASSIGGALNTEAFF	TGTGCCAGTAGTATTGGGGGAGCCCTGAACACTGAAGCTTTCTTT
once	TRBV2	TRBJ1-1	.	CASSTGMATEAFF	TGTGCCAGCAGTACAGGGATGGCCACTGAAGCTTTCTTT
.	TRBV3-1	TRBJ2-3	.	CASENTDTHYF	TGTGCCAGCGAGAACACAGATACGCATTATTTT
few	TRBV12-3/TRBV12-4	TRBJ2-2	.	CASGTPTRVTGELFF	TGTGCCAGCGGGACTCCTACCCGAGTCACCGGGGAGCTGTTTTTT
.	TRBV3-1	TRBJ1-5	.	CASSQGNSYQPQHF	TGTGCCAGCAGCCAAGGCAACAGCTATCAGCCCCAGCATTTT
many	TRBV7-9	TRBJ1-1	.	CASSLVGSEAFF	TGTGCCAGCAGCTTAGTTGGGTCTGAAGCTTTCTTT
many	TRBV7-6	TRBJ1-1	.	CASSAGPNTEAFF	TGTGCCAGCAGCGCGGGACCGAACACTGAAGCTTTCTTT
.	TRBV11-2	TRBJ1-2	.	CASSRQHSYGYTF	TGTGCCAGCAGCCGACAGCACAGCTATGGCTACACCTTC
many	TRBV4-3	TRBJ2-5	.	CASSQTPGTGAETQYF	TGCGCCAGCAGCCAGACCCCGGGTACGGGGGCGGAGACCCAGTACTTC
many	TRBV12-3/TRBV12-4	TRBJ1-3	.	CASSFITGNTIYF	TGTGCCAGCAGTTTTATAACTGGAAACACCATATATTTT
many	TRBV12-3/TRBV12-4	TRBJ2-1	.	CASSSVTYNEQFF	TGTGCCAGCAGTTCCGTTACTTACAATGAGCAGTTCTTC
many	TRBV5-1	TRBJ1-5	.	CASSLGTDQPQHF	TGCGCCAGCAGCTTGGGTACAGATCAGCCCCAGCATTTT
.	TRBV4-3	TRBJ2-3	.	CASSQDRLGYTQYF	TGCGCCAGCAGCCAAGATAGATTGGGGTATACGCAGTATTTT
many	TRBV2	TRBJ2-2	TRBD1	CASSGTGATGELFF	TGTGCCAGCAGTGGGACAGGGGCCACCGGGGAGCTGTTTTTT
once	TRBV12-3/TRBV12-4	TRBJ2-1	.	CASSLSRQGEFF	TGTGCCAGCAGTTTAAGCAGGCAGGGTGAGTTCTTC
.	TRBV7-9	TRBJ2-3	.	CASSSEGGTQYF	TGTGCCAGCAGCTCCGAAGGAGGTACGCAGTATTTT
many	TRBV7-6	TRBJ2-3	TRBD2	CASSVSTSGGTDTQYF	TGTGCCAGCAGCGTCTCAACCAGCGGGGGCACAGATACGCAGTATTTT
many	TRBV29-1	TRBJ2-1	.	CSAQVDEQFF	TGCAGCGCCCAGGTCGATGAGCAGTTCTTC
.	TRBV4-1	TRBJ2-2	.	CASSHPYQGLDTGELFF	TGCGCCAGCAGCCATCCCTATCAGGGCCTCGACACCGGGGAGCTGTTTTTT
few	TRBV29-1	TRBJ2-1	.	CSVEGLGEYNEQFF	TGCAGCGTTGAAGGGCTGGGAGAGTACAATGAGCAGTTCTTC
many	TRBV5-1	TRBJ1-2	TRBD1	CASSQGTGVTYGYTF	TGCGCCAGCAGCCAGGGGACAGGCGTCACCTATGGCTACACCTTC
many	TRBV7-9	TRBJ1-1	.	CASSLVRQVPRGTEAFF	TGTGCCAGCAGCTTAGTCCGACAGGTACCTCGAGGGACTGAAGCTTTCTTT
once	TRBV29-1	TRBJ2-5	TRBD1	CSVDRGSRGETQYF	TGCAGCGTTGACAGGGGGAGCAGGGGAGAGACCCAGTACTTC
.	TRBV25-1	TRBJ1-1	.	CASSGVHTEAFF	TGTGCCAGCAGTGGCGTTCACACTGAAGCTTTCTTT
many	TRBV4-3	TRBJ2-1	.	CASSPMRGSNEQFF	TGCGCCAGCAGCCCAATGAGAGGGTCCAATGAGCAGTTCTTC
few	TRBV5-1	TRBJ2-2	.	CASSRSGTGGELFF	TGCGCCAGCAGCAGGTCCGGGACGGGCGGGGAGCTGTTTTTT
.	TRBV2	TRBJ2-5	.	CASSFLLVGETQYF	TGTGCCAGCAGTTTCCTCCTGGTGGGAGAGACCCAGTACTTC
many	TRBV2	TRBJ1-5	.	CASSETGTPNQPQHF	TGTGCCAGCAGTGAAACCGGGACGCCGAATCAGCCCCAGCATTTT
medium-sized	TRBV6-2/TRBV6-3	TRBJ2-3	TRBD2	CASSFTSGEGADTQYF	TGTGCCAGCAGTTTTACTAGCGGCGAAGGGGCGGATACGCAGTATTTT
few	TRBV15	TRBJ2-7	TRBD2	CATSSRGLAESYEQYF	TGTGCCACCAGCAGCCGTGGACTAGCGGAATCCTACGAGCAGTACTTC
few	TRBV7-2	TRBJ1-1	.	CASSLQVQGVTEAFF	TGTGCCAGCAGCTTACAGGTCCAGGGCGTCACTGAAGCTTTCTTT
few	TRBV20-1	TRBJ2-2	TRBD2	CSARSGGTTGELFF	TGCAGTGCTCGTAGCGGGGGTACAACCGGGGAGCTGTTTTTT